The 16 T cell receptor beta chains reported below all come from one sample, sequenced in a study of a mutant IDH1 vaccine in newly diagnosed glioma. Their cognate antigens are unknown. Data came from immunoSEQ multiplex PCR; TCRdb stores just in-frame clones and leaves some out. Of fewer than 90,000 clones detected, more than 70% appear once; the ten largest clones hold over 9.5%. Documented time point: week 35, safety follow-up. Alongside topical imiquimod, each dose of vaccine comprised 300 ug of mutant IDH1 20-mer peptide. This specimen consisted of PBMCs, obtained from a glioma patient whose treatment included an IDH1 peptide vaccine. The receptors were sampled from a man between 18 and 35 years old with glioma.

V is TRBV28 and J is TRBJ2-7; D possibly corresponds to TRBD2 (5 bases). From germline, CDR1 is MDHEN and CDR2 SYDVKM. The CDR3 extends over 14 amino acids. V lost 4 bases and J 5 bases, leaving 15 bases between the germline ends. The CDR3: CASSSPGSRDEQYF. The CDR3 bases are TGTGCCAGCAGTTCGCCGGGATCGCGTGACGAGCAGTACTTC.

The sample holds a few counts of this clone. V usage is TRBV19 and J usage is TRBJ1-1, with TRBD1 as a possible D gene (6 bases). V gave up 4 bases and J gave up 8 bases, with 17 bases separating them. The germline V gene has CDR1 LNHDA and CDR2 SQIVND (reference sequence). The CDR3 spans 14 residues. CDR3 DNA sequence: TGTGCCAGTAGTACGGGGGGCGTGGCGGGAGAAGCTTTCTTT. It specifies CASSTGGVAGEAFF.

This CDR3 is CSATAIDGYTF. The CDR3 nucleotides read TGCAGTGCTACAGCGATAGATGGCTACACCTTC. The chain combines TRBV20-1 with TRBJ1-2; D gene uncertain. CDR1 and CDR2 (germline): DFQATT, SNEGSKA (reference sequence). The V end lost 4 bases, the J end lost 6 bases, and 9 bases lay between the germline ends. The CDR3 consists of 11 residues.

The gene calls are TRBV19 and TRBJ2-7, with D perhaps TRBD1 (6 bases). The germline V gene has CDR1 LNHDA and CDR2 SQIVND (reference sequence). V gave up 6 bases and J gave up 0 bases, with 12 bases separating them. The CDR3 is 14 residues long. Here the CDR3 DNA reads TGTGCCAGTAGCCCCCGGGACAACTCCTACGAGCAGTACTTC. Translated: CASSPRDNSYEQYF.

The chain combines TRBV5-4 with TRBJ2-3; 15 bases are a match to TRBD2. The V gene end was trimmed by 4 bases and the J gene end by 0 bases; junction bases not matched to a gene: 9. This CDR3 comprises 19 residues. Germline lookup yields CDR1 SGHNT and CDR2 YYREEE (reference sequence). The CDR3 DNA reads TGTGCCAGCAGCAAGGGACTAGCGGGAGGTGTTAGGAGCACAGATACGCAGTATTTT. Translation: CASSKGLAGGVRSTDTQYF. The complete variable domain, with remaining parts taken from reference TRBV5-4 and TRBJ2-3, reads ETGVTQSPTHLIKTRGQQVTLRCSSQSGHNTVSWYQQALGQGPQFIFQYYREEENGRGNFPPRFSGLQFPNYSSELNVNALELDDSALYLCASSKGLAGGVRSTDTQYFGPGTRLTVL.

This chain links TRBV30 with TRBJ1-1; D gene unclear. The CDR3 totals 15 residues. Germline V gene sequence: CDR1 GTSNPN, CDR2 SVGIG (reference sequence). V dropped 7 bases and J dropped 5 bases, with 23 bases sitting between them. CDR3 amino acids: CASPPISGSGTEAFF. The CDR3 DNA reads TGTGCCTCCCCCCCCATATCGGGATCGGGGACTGAAGCTTTCTTT.

J is TRBJ1-6 and V is TRBV7-9, with D hard to call. This CDR3 has 15 residues. V was cut by 2 bases and J by 9 bases, with 14 bases left in between. Germline V lookup: CDR1 SEHNR, CDR2 FQNEAQ (reference sequence). CDR3 protein: CASSLTAAGSSPLHF. The CDR3 DNA sequence: TGTGCCAGCAGCTTAACAGCCGCCGGAAGTTCACCCCTCCACTTT.

The chain combines TRBV7-3 with TRBJ1-1; D remains unclear. The CDR3 covers 13 residues. V was trimmed by 4 bases and J by 0 bases, leaving 6 bases between them. Germline-derived CDR1 and CDR2 are SGHTA and FQGTGA. This CDR3 reads CASSSLMNTEAFF. The CDR3 coding sequence is TGTGCCAGCAGCTCACTAATGAACACTGAAGCTTTCTTT. The full variable domain, in which reference TRBV7-3 and TRBJ1-1 provide the parts outside the CDR3, is GAGVSQTPSNKVTEKGKYVELRCDPISGHTALYWYRQSLGQGPEFLIYFQGTGAADDSGLPNDRFFAVRPEGSVSTLKIQRTERGDSAVYLCASSSLMNTEAFFGQGTRLTVV.

The J gene is TRBJ2-6, the V gene TRBV28, with D tentatively TRBD1 or TRBD2 (5 bases each). Trimming took 6 bases from V and 0 from J, leaving 12 bases between them. The CDR3 is 16 residues long. Per the germline V gene, CDR1 is MDHEN and CDR2 is SYDVKM. CDR3 sequence (DNA): TGTGCCAGCAGACGGGACGAGTACTCTGGGGCCAACGTCCTGACTTTC. This encodes CASRRDEYSGANVLTF.

This clone was detected only once. The CDR3, as DNA: TGTGCCAGCAGGGAGGACAGAAGTTATGGCTACACCTTC. Encoded protein: CASREDRSYGYTF. The chain carries TRBV6-1 and TRBJ1-2; D might be TRBD1 (6 bases). The CDR3 spans 13 residues. V was pared by 6 bases and J by 5 bases, with 13 bases between. The germline gives CDR1 MNHNS, CDR2 SASEGT.

This clone was detected a few times. The DNA is omitted, as the CDR3 cannot be located on it reliably, and the CDR3 follows TCRdb's listing. The rearrangement links TRBV27 to TRBJ1-1; TRBD1 is the table's D call and was not checked against the DNA. The CDR3 has 14 amino acids, counting both end residues. Germline CDR1 reads MNHEY; CDR2 reads SMNVEV (reference sequence). The CDR3 spells CASSSSDTYTEAFF.

The chain joins TRBV5-1 to TRBJ2-1; 9 bases align to TRBD1. CDR1 and CDR2 from the germline V gene are SGHRS and YFSETQ. The CDR3 extends over 15 amino acids. J gave up 9 bases and V 4 bases, and 11 bases lay outside the gene matches. CDR3: CASSQQGQGRGEQFF. The CDR3 DNA reads as TGCGCCAGCAGCCAGCAGGGACAGGGAAGAGGTGAGCAGTTCTTC.

The chain employs TRBV11-2 and TRBJ2-2; no clear D. The CDR3 totals 15 residues. Germline lookup yields CDR1 SGHAT and CDR2 FQNNGV. V shed 1 base and J shed 1 base, with 7 bases lying between them. The chain's CDR3 is CASSLAGRNTGELFF. The CDR3 DNA reads as TGTGCCAGCAGCTTAGCGGGCAGGAACACCGGGGAGCTGTTTTTT.

The V and J genes are TRBV25-1 and TRBJ2-5, with TRBD2 identical over 10 bases. V shed 6 bases, J shed 1 base, and the junction held 11 bases outside the gene matches. This CDR3 is built from 17 residues. Germline CDR1 reads MGHDK; CDR2 reads SYGVNS. CDR3 DNA: TGTGCCAGCAGAAGCAACGGGACTAGCGATTTCCAAGAGACCCAGTACTTC. Amino acid sequence: CASRSNGTSDFQETQYF.

Written as DNA, the CDR3 is TGTGCCAGCAGCCATCCGGGACAGGGTAATCAGCCCCAGCATTTT. Protein product: CASSHPGQGNQPQHF. The chain couples TRBV4-2 to TRBJ1-5; 9 bases are shared with TRBD1. CDR3 length: 15 residues. Germline V gene sequence: CDR1 LGHNA, CDR2 YNFKEQ. The ends lost 3 bases at V and 4 bases at J; junction bases unmatched: 4.

The chain uses TRBV29-1 and TRBJ1-2, with D uncertain. V lost 1 base to trimming and J lost 4 bases, with 16 bases between them. This CDR3 contains 15 residues. Germline V gene lookup returns CDR1 SQVTM and CDR2 ANQGSEA. The CDR3 nucleotides are TGCAGCGTTGAAGGGGGAGGGAATCATCCCTATGGCTACACCTTC. Translated: CSVEGGGNHPYGYTF.